This T cell receptor (beta chain) was documented in a study of CD8 T cells in ankylosing spondylitis (dated by TCRdb to 2016 to 2017). Looking at the study overall: The study set out to find disease-linked TCR variants by profiling T cell receptor beta repertoires in ankylosing spondylitis patients and healthy donors. The full study cohort was made up of 25 to 30 ankylosing spondylitis patients and over 90 healthy donors. Peripheral blood was sampled, and synovial fluid was additionally collected from ankylosing spondylitis patients. Overall study outcomes, separate from this receptor: Significant enrichment of the disease-linked clones was reported in matched synovial fluid samples from ankylosing spondylitis patients. A TCR beta motif of fewer than 10 highly homologous amino acid variants appeared characteristic of blood from ankylosing spondylitis patients. Some of the motif variants had been reported before in the synovial fluid and blood of reactive arthritis patients, a finding that suggests common disease-initiation mechanisms. A CD8+ phenotype was shown by the disease-linked clones, which were found at relatively low frequencies in peripheral blood.

This clonotype was observed once. The antigen this receptor binds is unknown. Base qualities were left out, and no much larger clone turns up one base away. A solitary read yields weak support. This sample was sequenced with an Illumina HiSeq 2500. TCR beta libraries were prepared by quantitative 5'-RACE with molecular barcodes. Processing in the source paper ran as follows. A new computational method, built on a probabilistic model of VDJ rearrangement, was used to identify disease-linked TCR variants. The public reads were reprocessed in TCRdb via fastp at Q25 and MiXCR, keeping in-frame beta chains. Identical CDR3 proteins give one entry, which carries the most common genes and DNA. TCRdb, not the authors, supplied the V and J calls. This sample has almost 400,000 distinct CDR3 sequences in its table, and under 25% of those were observed once. The ten largest clones represent 15% to 20% of the sample.

CDR1 and CDR2, looked up from the germline V gene, are SGHRS and YFSETQ. The V end gives up 3 bases and the J end 5 bases, leaving 8 bases in the junction not matched to a gene. The CDR3 runs 15 residues from the cysteine to the phenylalanine. Here the CDR3 DNA is all that survives: 45 bases in frame from base 1. What was sequenced was blood, either unsorted or a sorted T cell fraction (not recorded which). This TCR was recovered from a male donor with ankylosing spondylitis. This chain joins TRBV5-1 to TRBJ2-3, and TRBD2 matches 8 of the central bases. The nucleotide sequence reads TGCGCCAGCAGCTCAGCGGGGGACGGGGTAGATACGCAGTATTTT. Protein translation: CASSSAGDGVDTQYF.